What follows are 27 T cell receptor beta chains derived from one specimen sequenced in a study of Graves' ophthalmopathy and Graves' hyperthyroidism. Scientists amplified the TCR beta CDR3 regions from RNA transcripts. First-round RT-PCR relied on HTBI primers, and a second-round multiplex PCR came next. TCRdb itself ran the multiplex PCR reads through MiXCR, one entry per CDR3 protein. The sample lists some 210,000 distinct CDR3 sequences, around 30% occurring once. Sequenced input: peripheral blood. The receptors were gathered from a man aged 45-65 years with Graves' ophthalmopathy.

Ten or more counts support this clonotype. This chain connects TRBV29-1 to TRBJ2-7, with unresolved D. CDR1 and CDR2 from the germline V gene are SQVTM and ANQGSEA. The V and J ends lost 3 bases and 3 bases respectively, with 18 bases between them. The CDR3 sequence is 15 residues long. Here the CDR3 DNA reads TGCAGCGTTGAGTTTGACGGGCAGGAAAACTACGAGCAGTACTTC. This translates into CSVEFDGQENYEQYF.

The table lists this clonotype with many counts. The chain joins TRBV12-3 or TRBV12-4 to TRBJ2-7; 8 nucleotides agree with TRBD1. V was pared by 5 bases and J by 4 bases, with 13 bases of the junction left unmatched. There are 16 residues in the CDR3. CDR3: CASSHPTGTGFYEQYF. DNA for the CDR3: TGTGCCAGCAGTCACCCGACTGGGACAGGTTTTTACGAGCAGTACTTC.

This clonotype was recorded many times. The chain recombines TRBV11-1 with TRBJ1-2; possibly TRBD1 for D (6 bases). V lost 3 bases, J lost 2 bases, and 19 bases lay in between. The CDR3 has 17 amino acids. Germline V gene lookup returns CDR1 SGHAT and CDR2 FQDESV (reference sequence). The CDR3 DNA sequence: TGTGCCAGCAGCTTTGGTTACAGGGACTTGAAAAACTATGGCTACACCTTC. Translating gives CASSFGYRDLKNYGYTF.

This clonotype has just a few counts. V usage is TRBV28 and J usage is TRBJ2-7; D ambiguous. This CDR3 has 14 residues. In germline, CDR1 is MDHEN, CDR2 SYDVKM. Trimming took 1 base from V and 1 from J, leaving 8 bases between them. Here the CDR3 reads CASSLLVYSYEQYF. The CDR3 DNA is TGTGCCAGCAGTTTATTGGTCTATTCCTACGAGCAGTACTTC.

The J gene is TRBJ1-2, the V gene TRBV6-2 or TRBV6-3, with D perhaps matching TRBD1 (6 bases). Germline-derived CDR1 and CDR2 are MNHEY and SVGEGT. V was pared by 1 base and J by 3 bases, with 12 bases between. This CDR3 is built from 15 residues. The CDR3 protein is CASSYFAGEDYGYTF. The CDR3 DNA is TGTGCCAGCAGTTACTTCGCAGGGGAGGACTATGGCTACACCTTC.

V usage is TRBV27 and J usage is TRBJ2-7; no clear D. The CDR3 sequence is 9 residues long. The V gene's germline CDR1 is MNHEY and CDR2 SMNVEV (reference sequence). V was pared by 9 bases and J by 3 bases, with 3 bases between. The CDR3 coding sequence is TGTGCCAGGGACTACGAGCAGTACTTC. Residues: CARDYEQYF.

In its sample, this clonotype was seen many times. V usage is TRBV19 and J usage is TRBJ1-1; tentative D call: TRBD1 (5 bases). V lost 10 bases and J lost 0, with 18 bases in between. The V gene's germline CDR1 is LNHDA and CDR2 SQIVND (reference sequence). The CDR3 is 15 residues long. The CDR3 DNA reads TGTGCCACTACCACGGGGGGGGGAGTGAACACTGAAGCTTTCTTT. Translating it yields CATTTGGGVNTEAFF.

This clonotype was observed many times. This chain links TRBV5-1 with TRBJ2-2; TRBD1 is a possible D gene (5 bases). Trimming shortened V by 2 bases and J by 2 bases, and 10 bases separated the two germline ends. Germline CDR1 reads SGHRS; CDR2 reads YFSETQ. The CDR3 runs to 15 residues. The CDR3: CASSFFDSNTGELFF. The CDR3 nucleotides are TGCGCCAGCAGCTTTTTTGACAGTAACACCGGGGAGCTGTTTTTT.

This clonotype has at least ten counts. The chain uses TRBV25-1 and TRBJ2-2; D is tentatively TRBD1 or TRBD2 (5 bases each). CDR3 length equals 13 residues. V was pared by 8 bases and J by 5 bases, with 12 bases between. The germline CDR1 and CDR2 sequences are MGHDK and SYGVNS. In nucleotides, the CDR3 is TGTGCCAGCGGGACCCCTTTTACCGGGGAGCTGTTTTTT. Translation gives CASGTPFTGELFF.

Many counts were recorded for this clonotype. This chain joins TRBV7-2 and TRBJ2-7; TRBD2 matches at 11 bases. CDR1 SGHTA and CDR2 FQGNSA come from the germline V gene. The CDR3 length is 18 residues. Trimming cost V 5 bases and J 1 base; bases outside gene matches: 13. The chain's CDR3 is CASSLVSGRAGGSYEQYF. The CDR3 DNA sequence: TGTGCCAGCAGCCTGGTTAGCGGGAGGGCCGGGGGGTCCTACGAGCAGTACTTC. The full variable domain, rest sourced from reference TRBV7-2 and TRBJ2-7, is GAGVSQSPSNKVTEKGKDVELRCDPISGHTALYWYRQSLGQGLEFLIYFQGNSAPDKSGLPSDRFSAERTGGSVSTLTIQRTQQEDSAVYLCASSLVSGRAGGSYEQYFGPGTRLTVT.

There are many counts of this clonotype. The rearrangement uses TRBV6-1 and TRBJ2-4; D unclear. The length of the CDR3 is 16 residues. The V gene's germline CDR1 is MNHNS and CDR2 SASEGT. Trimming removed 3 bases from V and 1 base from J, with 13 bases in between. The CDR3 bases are TGTGCCAGCAGTGACCTAGGTGATTCGGCCAAAAACATTCAGTACTTC. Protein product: CASSDLGDSAKNIQYF.

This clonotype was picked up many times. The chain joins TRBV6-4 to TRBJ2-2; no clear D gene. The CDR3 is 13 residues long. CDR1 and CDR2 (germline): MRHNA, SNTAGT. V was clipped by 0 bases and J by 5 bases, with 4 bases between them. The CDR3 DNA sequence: TGTGCCAGCAGTGACTCGGGGACCGGGGAGCTGTTTTTT. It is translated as CASSDSGTGELFF.

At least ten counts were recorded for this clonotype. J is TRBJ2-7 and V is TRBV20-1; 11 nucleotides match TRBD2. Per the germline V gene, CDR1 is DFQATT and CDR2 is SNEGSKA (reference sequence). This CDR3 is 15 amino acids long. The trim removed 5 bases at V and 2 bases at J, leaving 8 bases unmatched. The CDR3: CSAAGTSGSTYEQYF. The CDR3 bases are TGCAGTGCTGCAGGGACTAGCGGTTCCACCTACGAGCAGTACTTC.

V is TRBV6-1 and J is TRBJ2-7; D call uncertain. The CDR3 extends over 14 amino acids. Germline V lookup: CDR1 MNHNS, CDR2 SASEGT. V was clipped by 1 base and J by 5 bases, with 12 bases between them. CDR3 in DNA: TGTGCCAGCAGTGAAGATGGCCTACCGGACGAGCAGTACTTC. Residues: CASSEDGLPDEQYF.

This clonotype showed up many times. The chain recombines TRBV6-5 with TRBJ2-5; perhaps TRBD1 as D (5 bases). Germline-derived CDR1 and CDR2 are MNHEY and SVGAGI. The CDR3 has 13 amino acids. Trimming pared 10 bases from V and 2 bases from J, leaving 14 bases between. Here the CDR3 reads CATTTTDQETQYF. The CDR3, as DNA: TGTGCCACCACGACGACAGATCAAGAGACCCAGTACTTC.

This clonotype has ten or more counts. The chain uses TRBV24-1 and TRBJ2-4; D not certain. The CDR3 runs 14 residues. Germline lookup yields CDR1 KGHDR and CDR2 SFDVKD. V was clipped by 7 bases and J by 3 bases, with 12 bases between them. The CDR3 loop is CATSDRADKNIQYF. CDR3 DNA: TGTGCCACCAGCGACCGTGCGGACAAAAACATTCAGTACTTC.

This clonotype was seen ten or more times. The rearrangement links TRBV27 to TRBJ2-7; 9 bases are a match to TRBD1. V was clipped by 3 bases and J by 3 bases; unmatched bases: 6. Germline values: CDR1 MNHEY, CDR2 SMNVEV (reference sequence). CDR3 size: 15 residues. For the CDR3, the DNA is TGTGCCAGCAGTTTGGTTGCGGGACAGGGCTACGAGCAGTACTTC. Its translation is CASSLVAGQGYEQYF.

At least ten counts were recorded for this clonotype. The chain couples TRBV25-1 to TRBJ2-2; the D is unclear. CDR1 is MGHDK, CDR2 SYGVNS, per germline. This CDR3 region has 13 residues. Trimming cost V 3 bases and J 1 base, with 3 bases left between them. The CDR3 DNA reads TGTGCCAGCAGTGATTTGAACACCGGGGAGCTGTTTTTT. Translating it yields CASSDLNTGELFF.

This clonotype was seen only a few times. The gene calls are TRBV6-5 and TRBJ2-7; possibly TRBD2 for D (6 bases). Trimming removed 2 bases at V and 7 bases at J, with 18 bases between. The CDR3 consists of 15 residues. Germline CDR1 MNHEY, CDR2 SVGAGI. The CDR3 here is CASSYGGLGVSEQYF. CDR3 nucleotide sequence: TGTGCCAGCAGTTACGGGGGACTGGGAGTTTCGGAGCAGTACTTC.

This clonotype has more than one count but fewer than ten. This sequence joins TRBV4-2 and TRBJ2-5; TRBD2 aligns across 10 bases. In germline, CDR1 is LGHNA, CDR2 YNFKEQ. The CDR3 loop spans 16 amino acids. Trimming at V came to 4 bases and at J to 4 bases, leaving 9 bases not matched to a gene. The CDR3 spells CASSPPLAGVSETQYF. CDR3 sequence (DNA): TGTGCCAGCAGCCCCCCCCTAGCGGGAGTCTCAGAGACCCAGTACTTC.

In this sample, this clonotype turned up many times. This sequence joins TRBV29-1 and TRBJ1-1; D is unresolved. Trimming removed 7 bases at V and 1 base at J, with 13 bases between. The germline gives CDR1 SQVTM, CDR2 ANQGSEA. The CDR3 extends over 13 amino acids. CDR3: CSATRGQNTEAFF. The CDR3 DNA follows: TGCAGCGCCACGAGAGGGCAGAACACTGAAGCTTTCTTT.

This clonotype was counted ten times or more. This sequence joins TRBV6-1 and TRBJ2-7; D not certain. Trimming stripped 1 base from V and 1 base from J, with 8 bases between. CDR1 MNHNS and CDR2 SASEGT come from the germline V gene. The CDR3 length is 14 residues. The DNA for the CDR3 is TGTGCCAGCAGTGAAGGGCCAGCATCCTACGAGCAGTACTTC. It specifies CASSEGPASYEQYF.

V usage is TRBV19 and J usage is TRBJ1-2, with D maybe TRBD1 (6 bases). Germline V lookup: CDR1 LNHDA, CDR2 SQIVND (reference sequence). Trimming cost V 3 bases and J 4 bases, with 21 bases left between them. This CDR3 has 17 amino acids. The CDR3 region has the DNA TGTGCCAGTAGTATCGGCAGGGGATTTACCACGATCTATGGCTACACCTTC. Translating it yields CASSIGRGFTTIYGYTF. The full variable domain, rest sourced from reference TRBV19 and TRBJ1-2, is DGGITQSPKYLFRKEGQNVTLSCEQNLNHDAMYWYRQDPGQGLRLIYYSQIVNDFQKGDIAEGYSVSREKKESFPLTVTSAQKNPTAFYLCASSIGRGFTTIYGYTFGSGTRLTVV.

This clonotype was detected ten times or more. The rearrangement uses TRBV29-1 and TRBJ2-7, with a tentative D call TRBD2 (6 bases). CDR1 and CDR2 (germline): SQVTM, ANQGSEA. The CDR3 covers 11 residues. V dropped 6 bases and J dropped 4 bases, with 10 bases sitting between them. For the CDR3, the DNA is TGCAGCGTCGCCGGGAGTTACGAGCAGTACTTC. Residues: CSVAGSYEQYF.

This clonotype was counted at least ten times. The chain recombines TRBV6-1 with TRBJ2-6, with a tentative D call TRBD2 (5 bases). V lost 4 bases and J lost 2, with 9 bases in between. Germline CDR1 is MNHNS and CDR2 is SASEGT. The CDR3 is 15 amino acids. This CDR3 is CASSGEKAGANVLTF. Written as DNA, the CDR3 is TGTGCCAGCAGTGGGGAGAAGGCTGGGGCCAACGTCCTGACTTTC.

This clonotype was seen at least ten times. CDR3 in amino acids: CAIRNSGREDTGELFF. For the CDR3, the DNA is TGTGCCATCCGAAATAGCGGGAGGGAGGACACCGGGGAGCTGTTTTTT. The J gene is TRBJ2-2, the V gene TRBV10-3; 11 bases fit TRBD2. Germline V gene sequence: CDR1 ENHRY, CDR2 SYGVKD. The ends lost 8 bases at V and 3 bases at J; junction bases unmatched: 8. The CDR3 runs 16 residues.

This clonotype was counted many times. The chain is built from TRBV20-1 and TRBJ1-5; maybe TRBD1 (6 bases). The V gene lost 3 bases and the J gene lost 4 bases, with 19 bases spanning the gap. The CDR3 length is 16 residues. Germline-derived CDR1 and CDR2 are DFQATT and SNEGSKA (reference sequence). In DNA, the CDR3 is TGCAGTGCTAGCCACCCTAGGGCAGGGGTAAATCAGCCCCAGCATTTT. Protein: CSASHPRAGVNQPQHF.